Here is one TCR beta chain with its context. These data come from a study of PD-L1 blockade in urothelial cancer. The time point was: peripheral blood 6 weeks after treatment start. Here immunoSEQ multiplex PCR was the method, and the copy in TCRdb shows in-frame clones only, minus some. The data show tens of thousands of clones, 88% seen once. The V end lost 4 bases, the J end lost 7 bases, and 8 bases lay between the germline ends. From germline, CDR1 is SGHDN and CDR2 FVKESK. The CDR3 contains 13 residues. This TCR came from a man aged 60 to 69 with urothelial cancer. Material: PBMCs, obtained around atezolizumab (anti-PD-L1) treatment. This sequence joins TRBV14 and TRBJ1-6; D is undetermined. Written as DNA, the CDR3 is TGTGCCAGCAGCCCTGCCGGGAATTCACCCCTCCACTTT. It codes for CASSPAGNSPLHF.